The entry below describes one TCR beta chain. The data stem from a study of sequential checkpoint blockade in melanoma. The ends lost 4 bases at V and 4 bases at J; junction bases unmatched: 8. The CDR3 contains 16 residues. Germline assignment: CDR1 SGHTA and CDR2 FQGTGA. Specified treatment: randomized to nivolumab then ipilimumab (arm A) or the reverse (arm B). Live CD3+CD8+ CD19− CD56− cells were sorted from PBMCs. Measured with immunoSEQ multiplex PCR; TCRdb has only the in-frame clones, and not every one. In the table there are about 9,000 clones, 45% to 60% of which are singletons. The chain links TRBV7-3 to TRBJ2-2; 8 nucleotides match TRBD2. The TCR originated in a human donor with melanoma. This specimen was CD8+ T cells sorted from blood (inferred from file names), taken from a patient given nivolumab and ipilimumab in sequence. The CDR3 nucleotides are TGTGCCAGCAGCTCCCGAGGTAGCGGGACCACCGGGGAGCTGTTTTTT. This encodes CASSSRGSGTTGELFF.